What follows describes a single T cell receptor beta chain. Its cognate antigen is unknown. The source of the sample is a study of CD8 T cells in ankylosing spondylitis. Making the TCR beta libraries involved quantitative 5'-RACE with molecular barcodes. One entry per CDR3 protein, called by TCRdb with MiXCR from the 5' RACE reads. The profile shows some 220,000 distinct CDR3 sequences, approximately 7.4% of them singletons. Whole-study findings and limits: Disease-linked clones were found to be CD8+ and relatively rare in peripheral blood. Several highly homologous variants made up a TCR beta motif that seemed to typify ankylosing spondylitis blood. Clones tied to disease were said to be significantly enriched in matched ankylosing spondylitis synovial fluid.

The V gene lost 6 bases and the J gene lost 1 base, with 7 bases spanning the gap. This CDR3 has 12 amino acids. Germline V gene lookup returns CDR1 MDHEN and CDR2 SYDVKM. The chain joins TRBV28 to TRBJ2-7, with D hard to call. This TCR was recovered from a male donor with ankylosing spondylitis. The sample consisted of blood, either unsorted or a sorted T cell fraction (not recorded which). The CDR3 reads CASRLVSYEQYF. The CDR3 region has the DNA TGTGCCAGCAGGTTGGTGTCCTACGAGCAGTACTTC.